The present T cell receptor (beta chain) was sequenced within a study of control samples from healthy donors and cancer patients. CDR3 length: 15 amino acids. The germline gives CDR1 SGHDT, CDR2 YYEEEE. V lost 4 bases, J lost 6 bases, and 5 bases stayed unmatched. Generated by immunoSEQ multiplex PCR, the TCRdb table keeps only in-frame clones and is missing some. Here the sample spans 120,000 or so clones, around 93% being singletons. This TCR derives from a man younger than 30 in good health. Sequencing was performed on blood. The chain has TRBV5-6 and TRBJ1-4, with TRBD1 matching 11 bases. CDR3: CASSPRTGGHEKLFF. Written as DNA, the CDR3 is TGTGCCAGCAGCCCACGGACAGGGGGCCATGAAAAACTGTTTTTT.